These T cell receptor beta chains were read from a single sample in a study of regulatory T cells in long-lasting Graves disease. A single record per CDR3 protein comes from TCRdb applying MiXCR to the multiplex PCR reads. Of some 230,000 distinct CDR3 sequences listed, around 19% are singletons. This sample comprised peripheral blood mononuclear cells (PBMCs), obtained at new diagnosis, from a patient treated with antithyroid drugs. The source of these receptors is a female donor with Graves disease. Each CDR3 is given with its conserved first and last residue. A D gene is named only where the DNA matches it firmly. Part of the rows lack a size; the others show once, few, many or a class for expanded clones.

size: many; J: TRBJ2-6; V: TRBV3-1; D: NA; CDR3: CASSQGLGSGANVLTF; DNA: TGTGCCAGCAGCCAAGGCCTCGGCTCTGGGGCCAACGTCCTGACTTTC
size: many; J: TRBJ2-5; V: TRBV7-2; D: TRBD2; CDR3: CASSLVASGRGTQYF; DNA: TGTGCCAGCAGCTTAGTGGCTAGCGGGAGGGGGACCCAGTACTTC
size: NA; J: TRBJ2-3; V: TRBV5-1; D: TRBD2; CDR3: CASSFTSGMRGTQYF; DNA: TGCGCCAGCAGCTTTACTAGCGGTATGCGGGGGACGCAGTATTTT
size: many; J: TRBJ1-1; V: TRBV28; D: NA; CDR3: CASSETVVGTEAFF; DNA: TGTGCCAGCAGCGAGACAGTTGTGGGAACTGAAGCTTTCTTT
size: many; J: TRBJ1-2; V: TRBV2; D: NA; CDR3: CASTDQRDIDVYGYTF; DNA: TGTGCCAGCACCGACCAACGGGACATAGATGTCTATGGCTACACCTTC
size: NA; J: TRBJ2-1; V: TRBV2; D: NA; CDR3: CASSARTGDEQFF; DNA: TGTGCCAGCAGCGCTAGGACTGGTGATGAGCAGTTCTTC
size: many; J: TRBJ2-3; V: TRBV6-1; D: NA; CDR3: CASNPSVGDTQYF; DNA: TGTGCCAGCAACCCTAGCGTAGGAGATACGCAGTATTTT
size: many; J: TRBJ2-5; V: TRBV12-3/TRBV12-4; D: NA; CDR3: CASSLAPGQETQYF; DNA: TGTGCCAGCAGTTTAGCGCCGGGACAAGAGACCCAGTACTTC
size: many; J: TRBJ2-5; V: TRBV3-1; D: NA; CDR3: CASSQVEGETQYF; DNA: TGTGCCAGCAGCCAAGTCGAGGGAGAGACCCAGTACTTC
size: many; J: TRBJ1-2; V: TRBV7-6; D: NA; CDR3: CASSMAGAANYGYTF; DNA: TGTGCCAGCAGCATGGCAGGGGCTGCGAACTATGGCTACACCTTC
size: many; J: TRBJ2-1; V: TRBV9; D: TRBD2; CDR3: CASSAQETSGYNEQFF; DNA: TGTGCCAGCTCCGCGCAAGAGACTAGCGGGTACAATGAGCAGTTCTTC
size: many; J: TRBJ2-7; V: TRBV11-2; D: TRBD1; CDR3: CASSLAPGQLYEQYF; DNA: TGTGCCAGCAGCTTGGCACCGGGACAGCTCTACGAGCAGTACTTC
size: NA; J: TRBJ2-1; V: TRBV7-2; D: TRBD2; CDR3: CASSPTSVSYNEQFF; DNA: TGTGCCAGCAGCCCGACTAGCGTTTCCTACAATGAGCAGTTCTTC
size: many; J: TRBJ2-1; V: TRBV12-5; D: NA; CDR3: CASGLDSVMDEQFF; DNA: TGTGCTAGTGGTTTGGACAGTGTGATGGATGAGCAGTTCTTC
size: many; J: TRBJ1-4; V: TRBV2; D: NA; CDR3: CASRGSTGEKLFF; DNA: TGTGCCAGCAGAGGCTCGACCGGAGAAAAACTGTTTTTT
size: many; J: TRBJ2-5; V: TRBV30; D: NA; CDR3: CAWRGAGLRGETQYF; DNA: TGTGCCTGGAGGGGGGCAGGCCTTAGAGGAGAGACCCAGTACTTC
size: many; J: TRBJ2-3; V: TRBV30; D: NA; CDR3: CAWRRLDLRTDTQYF; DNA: TGTGCCTGGAGAAGACTGGACCTACGCACAGATACGCAGTATTTT
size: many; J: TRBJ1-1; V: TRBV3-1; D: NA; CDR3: CASSHRQVNTEAFF; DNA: TGTGCCAGCAGCCACCGACAGGTGAACACTGAAGCTTTCTTT